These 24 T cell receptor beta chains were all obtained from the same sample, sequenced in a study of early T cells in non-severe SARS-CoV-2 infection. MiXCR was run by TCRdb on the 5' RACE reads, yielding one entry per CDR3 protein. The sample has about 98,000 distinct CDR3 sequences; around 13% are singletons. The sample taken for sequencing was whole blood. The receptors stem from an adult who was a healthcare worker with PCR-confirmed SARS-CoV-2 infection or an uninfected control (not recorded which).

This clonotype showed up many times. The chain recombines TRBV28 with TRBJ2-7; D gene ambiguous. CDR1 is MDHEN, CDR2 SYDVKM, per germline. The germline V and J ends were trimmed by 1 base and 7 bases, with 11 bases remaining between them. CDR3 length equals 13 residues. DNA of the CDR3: TGTGCCAGCAGTTTATTTACTTCTGGTGAGCAGTACTTC. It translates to CASSLFTSGEQYF.

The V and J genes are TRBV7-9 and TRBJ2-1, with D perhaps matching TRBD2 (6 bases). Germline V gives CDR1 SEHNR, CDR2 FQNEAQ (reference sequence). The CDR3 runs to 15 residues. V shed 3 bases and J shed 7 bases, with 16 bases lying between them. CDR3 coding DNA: TGTGCCAGCAGCTTCCCCGTCGGGAGTGGAAATGAGCAGTTCTTC. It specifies CASSFPVGSGNEQFF. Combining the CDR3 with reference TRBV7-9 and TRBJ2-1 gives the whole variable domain DTGVSQNPRHKITKRGQNVTFRCDPISEHNRLYWYRQTLGQGPEFLTYFQNEAQLEKSRLLSDRFSAERPKGSFSTLEIQRTEQGDSAMYLCASSFPVGSGNEQFFGPGTRLTVL.

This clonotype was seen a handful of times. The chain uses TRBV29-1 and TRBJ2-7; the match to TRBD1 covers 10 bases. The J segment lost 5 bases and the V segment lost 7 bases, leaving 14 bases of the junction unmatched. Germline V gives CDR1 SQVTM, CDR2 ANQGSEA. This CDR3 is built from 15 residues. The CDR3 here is CSDPGTGVLRNEQYF. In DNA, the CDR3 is TGCAGCGACCCAGGGACAGGGGTCCTTAGAAACGAGCAGTACTTC.

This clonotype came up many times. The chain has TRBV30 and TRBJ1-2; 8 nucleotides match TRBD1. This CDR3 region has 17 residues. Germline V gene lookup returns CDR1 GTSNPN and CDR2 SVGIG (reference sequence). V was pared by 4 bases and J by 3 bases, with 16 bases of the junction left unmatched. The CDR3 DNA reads TGTGCCTGGATCCCCGACTTCGGACAGGGCCGTGACTATGGCTACACCTTC. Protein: CAWIPDFGQGRDYGYTF.

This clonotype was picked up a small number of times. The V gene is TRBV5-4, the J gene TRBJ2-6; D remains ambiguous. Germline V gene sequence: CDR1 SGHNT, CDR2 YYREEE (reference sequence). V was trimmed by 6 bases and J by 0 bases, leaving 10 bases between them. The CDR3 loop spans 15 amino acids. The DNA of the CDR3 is TGTGCCAGCACCCCCGCCCCCTCTGGGGCCAACGTCCTGACTTTC. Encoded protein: CASTPAPSGANVLTF.

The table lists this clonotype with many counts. The CDR3 DNA sequence: TGTGCCAGCAGCCAAAGGGTAGCTGAGACCCAGTACTTC. It encodes CASSQRVAETQYF. J is TRBJ2-5 and V is TRBV3-1; D not resolved. Trimming took 2 bases from V and 5 from J, leaving 9 bases between them. The CDR3 covers 13 residues. Germline CDR1 reads LGHDT; CDR2 reads YNNKEL (reference sequence).

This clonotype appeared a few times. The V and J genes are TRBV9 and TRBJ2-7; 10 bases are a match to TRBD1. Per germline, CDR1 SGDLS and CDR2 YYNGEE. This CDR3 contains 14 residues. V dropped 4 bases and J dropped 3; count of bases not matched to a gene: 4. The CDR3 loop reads CASSRGQGDYEQYF. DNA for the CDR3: TGTGCCAGCAGCAGAGGACAGGGGGACTACGAGCAGTACTTC.

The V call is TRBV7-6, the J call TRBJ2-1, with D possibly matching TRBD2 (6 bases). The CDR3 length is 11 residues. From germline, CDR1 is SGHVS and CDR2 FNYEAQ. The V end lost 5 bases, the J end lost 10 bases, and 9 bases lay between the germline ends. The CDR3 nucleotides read TGTGCCAGCAGCACGGACTACGAGCAGTTCTTC. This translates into CASSTDYEQFF.

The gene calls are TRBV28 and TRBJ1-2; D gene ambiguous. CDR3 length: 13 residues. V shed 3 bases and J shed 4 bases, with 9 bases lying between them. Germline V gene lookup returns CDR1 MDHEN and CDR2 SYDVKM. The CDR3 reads CASSLSQTYGYTF. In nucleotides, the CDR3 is TGTGCCAGCAGTTTGAGTCAGACCTATGGCTACACCTTC.

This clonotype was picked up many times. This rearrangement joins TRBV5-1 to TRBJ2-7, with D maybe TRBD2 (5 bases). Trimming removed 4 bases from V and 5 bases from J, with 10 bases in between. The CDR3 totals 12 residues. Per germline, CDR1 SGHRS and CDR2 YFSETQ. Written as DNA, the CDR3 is TGCGCCAGCAGCCACACTAGGGACGAGCAGTACTTC. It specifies CASSHTRDEQYF.

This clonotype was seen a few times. The DNA for the CDR3 is TGTGCCAGTAGTGGACTAGCGGCCTACGAGCAGTACTTC. This encodes CASSGLAAYEQYF. The rearrangement uses TRBV19 and TRBJ2-7; TRBD2 matches at 10 bases. Losses at the gene ends were 5 bases for V and 2 bases for J; bases not matched to a gene: 0. Germline V CDR1 and CDR2: LNHDA, SQIVND (reference sequence). The CDR3 is made up of 13 amino acids.

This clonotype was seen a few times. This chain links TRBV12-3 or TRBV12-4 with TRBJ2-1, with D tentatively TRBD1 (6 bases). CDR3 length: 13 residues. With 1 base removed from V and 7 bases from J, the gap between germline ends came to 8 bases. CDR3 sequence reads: CASSLETGNEQFF. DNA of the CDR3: TGTGCCAGCAGTTTAGAAACAGGGAATGAGCAGTTCTTC.

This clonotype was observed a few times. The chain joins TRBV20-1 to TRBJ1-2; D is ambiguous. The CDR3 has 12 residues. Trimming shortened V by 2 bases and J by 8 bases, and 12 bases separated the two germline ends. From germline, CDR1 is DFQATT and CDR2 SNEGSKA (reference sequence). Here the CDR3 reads CSARPWAGGYTF. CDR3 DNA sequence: TGCAGTGCTAGACCCTGGGCTGGCGGCTACACCTTC.

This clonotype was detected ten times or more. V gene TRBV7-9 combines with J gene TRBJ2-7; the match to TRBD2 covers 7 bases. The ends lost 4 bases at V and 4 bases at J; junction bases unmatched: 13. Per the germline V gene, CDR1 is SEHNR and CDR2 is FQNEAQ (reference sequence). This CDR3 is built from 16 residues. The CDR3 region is CASSSTFAGEGYEQYF. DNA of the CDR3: TGTGCCAGCAGCTCCACATTTGCGGGAGAAGGGTACGAGCAGTACTTC. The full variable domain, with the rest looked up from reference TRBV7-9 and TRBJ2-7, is DTGVSQNPRHKITKRGQNVTFRCDPISEHNRLYWYRQTLGQGPEFLTYFQNEAQLEKSRLLSDRFSAERPKGSFSTLEIQRTEQGDSAMYLCASSSTFAGEGYEQYFGPGTRLTVT.

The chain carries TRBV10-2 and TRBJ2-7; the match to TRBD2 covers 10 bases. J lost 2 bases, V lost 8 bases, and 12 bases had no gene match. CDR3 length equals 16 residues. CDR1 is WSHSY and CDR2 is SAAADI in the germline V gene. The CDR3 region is CASSLTSSGGTYEQYF. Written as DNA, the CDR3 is TGCGCCAGCTCCCTCACCTCTAGCGGGGGCACCTACGAGCAGTACTTC.

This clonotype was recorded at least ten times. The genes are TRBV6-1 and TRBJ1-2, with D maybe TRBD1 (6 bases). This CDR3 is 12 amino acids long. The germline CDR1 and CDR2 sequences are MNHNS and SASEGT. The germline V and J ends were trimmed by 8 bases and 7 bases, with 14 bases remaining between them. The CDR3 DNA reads TGTGCCAGCCGGCAGGGGAGTTTTGGCTACACCTTC. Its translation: CASRQGSFGYTF.

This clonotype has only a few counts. CDR3 region: CASSPDRIAYEQYF. CDR3 nucleotides: TGTGCCAGCTCACCCGACAGGATAGCCTACGAGCAGTACTTC. The J gene is TRBJ2-7, the V gene TRBV18; TRBD1 is a possible D gene (6 bases). Per the germline V gene, CDR1 is KGHSH and CDR2 is LQKENI. The ends were cut back, 3 bases at V and 2 bases at J, with 11 bases in the middle. This CDR3 is built from 14 residues.

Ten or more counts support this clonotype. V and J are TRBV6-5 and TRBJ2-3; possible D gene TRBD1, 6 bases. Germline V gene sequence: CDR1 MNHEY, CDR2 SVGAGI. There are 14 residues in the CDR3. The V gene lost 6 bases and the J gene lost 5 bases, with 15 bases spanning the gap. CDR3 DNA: TGTGCCAGCAGCCCCCAGGGGCTGAGAGATACGCAGTATTTT. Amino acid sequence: CASSPQGLRDTQYF.

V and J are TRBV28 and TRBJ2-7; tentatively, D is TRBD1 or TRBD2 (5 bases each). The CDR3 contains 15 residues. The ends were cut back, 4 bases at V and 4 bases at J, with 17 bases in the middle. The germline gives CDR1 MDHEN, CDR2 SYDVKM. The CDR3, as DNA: TGTGCCAGCAGTTCGGGACCCGAGGTGGGATACGAGCAGTACTTC. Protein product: CASSSGPEVGYEQYF.

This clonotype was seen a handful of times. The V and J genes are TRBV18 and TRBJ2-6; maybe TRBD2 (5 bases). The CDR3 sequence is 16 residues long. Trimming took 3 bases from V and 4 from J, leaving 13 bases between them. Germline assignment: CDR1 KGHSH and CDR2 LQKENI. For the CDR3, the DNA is TGTGCCAGCTCACCCCGAACGGGAATGGGGGCCAACGTCCTGACTTTC. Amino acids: CASSPRTGMGANVLTF.

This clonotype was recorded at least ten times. The CDR3 nucleotides read TGTGCCAGCGTAGGAGCTTTCTTT. This codes for CASVGAFF. The chain combines TRBV9 with TRBJ1-1; no clear D gene. V was pared by 7 bases and J by 10 bases, with 5 bases between. The CDR3 sequence is 8 residues long. Germline CDR1 and CDR2: SGDLS and YYNGEE.

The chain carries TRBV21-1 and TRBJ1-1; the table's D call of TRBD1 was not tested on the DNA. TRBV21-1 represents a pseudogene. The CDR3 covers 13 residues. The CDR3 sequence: CASSLTGLTEAFF. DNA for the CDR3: TGTGCCAGCAGCTTAACAGGGCTCACTGAAGCTTTCTTT.

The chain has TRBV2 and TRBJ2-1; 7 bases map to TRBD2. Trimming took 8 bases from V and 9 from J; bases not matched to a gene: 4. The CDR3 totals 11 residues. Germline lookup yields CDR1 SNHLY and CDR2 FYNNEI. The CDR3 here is CASLGGSEQFF. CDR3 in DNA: TGTGCCAGCCTCGGGGGGTCTGAGCAGTTCTTC.

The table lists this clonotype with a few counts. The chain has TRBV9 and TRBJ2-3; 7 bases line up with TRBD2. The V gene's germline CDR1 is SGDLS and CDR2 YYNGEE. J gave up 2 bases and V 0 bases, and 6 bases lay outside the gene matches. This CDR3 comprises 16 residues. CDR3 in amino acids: CASSVVAAGTTDTQYF. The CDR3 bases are TGTGCCAGCAGCGTAGTAGCAGCGGGGACCACAGATACGCAGTATTTT.